This TCR beta chain was recovered during a study of blood T cells in healthy people across ages. Primed by a sample-barcoded 5' primer and a J-beta primer mix, a second PCR proceeded for roughly 7 to 11 cycles. Each of the cDNA molecules was tagged by a template-switch adaptor with 12 random nucleotides. TCRdb re-derived calls from the 5' RACE reads in MiXCR, one entry per CDR3 protein. The sample lists about 800,000 distinct CDR3 sequences; 20% to 25% were seen once. Russia was home to the donors, healthy Caucasian individuals aged about 6 to 90. CDR1 and CDR2 from the germline V gene are SGHRS and YFSETQ. The J segment lost 0 bases and the V segment lost 3 bases, leaving 4 bases of the junction unmatched. This CDR3 comprises 15 residues. The same specimen was also included in a second study, on T cells of mothers and their children. Turning to that study: Donation came from three healthy Caucasian mothers together with their six children. Persistent microchimeric T cell clones were not found at ~100 per million sensitivity.

The TCR comes from a boy between 5 and 17 years old in good health. The sequencing sample was made of blood. The chain uses TRBV5-1 and TRBJ1-1; 8 nucleotides agree with TRBD1. The CDR3 nucleotides read TGCGCCAGCAGCTGGGGACAGGATATGAACACTGAAGCTTTCTTT. Translating gives CASSWGQDMNTEAFF.